The T cell receptor beta chain described here comes from a study of T cell responses to AZD1222 COVID-19 vaccine. General observations from the study: The donor cohort was predominantly white British with a female majority, and clonal diversity may have been underestimated. At baseline, seropositivity was found in only six or seven AZD1222 recipients.

Pooled samples include second doses given at about 4 or 12 weeks. A note on this clone: The antigen is undetermined.

Trimming removed 6 bases at V and 2 bases at J, with 14 bases between. The CDR3 loop spans 15 amino acids. Germline CDR1 reads MNHEY; CDR2 reads SVGAGI. Generated by immunoSEQ multiplex PCR, the TCRdb table keeps only in-frame clones and is missing some. Altogether roughly 100,000 clones are present, 85% to 90% being singletons, with the ten largest covering 44%. The chain recombines TRBV6-5 with TRBJ1-3; D might be TRBD1 (6 bases). Sequencing used peripheral blood, obtained 28 days after the second AZD1222 dose. The source is an adult who received the AZD1222 COVID-19 vaccine. The DNA for the CDR3 is TGTGCCAGCAGCCTAGACAGGTATCCTGGAAACACCATATATTTT. Protein product: CASSLDRYPGNTIYF.